One sample yielded the 10 T cell receptor beta chains listed below, sequenced in a study of blood T cell repertoires in COVID-19 (dated by TCRdb to between 2020 and 2021). Library creation used the immunoSEQ multiplex PCR assay. TCRdb obtained this table from immuneACCESS and retained in-frame rearrangements with V and J assigned. These tables miss some clones; where compared with another copy, unresolved V genes account for less than half of the shortfall, and the remainder is unexplained. For this sample the table gives 140,000 to 150,000 clones, of which 84% were detected only once. The ten largest clones take up 3.4% of the sample. The sample taken for sequencing was PBMCs or T cells enriched from blood (not recorded which). The receptors were sampled from a woman between 50 and 59 years old with acute COVID-19.

The chain links TRBV27 to TRBJ2-1, with 9 bases fitting TRBD2. Germline CDR1 reads MNHEY; CDR2 reads SMNVEV (reference sequence). V lost 3 bases to trimming and J lost 8 bases; unmatched junction nucleotides: 2. This CDR3 is 13 amino acids long. CDR3 residues: CASSLQRGDEQFF. The CDR3 DNA sequence: TGTGCCAGCAGTTTGCAGCGGGGGGATGAGCAGTTCTTC.

This chain joins TRBV19 and TRBJ1-5; the D gene is possibly TRBD1 (5 bases). This CDR3 is built from 15 residues. Trimming pared 0 bases from V and 4 bases from J, leaving 10 bases between. Looked up from germline, CDR1 is LNHDA and CDR2 is SQIVND (reference sequence). The CDR3 bases are TGTGCCAGTAGTATAGAAACAGGTCGGAATCAGCCCCAGCATTTT. Translating it yields CASSIETGRNQPQHF.

The chain joins TRBV30 to TRBJ2-7; 7 bases are a match to TRBD2. Losses at the gene ends were 5 bases for V and 5 bases for J; bases not matched to a gene: 6. The length of the CDR3 is 12 residues. Germline loops: CDR1 GTSNPN, CDR2 SVGIG (reference sequence). The CDR3 protein is CAWAGGGHEQYF. The CDR3 DNA reads as TGTGCCTGGGCTGGGGGGGGTCACGAGCAGTACTTC.

This clone was seen more than once but under ten times. V is TRBV2 and J is TRBJ1-2; possibly TRBD1 for D (5 bases). The CDR3 sequence is 14 residues long. V was cut by 7 bases and J by 4 bases, with 16 bases left in between. In germline, CDR1 is SNHLY, CDR2 FYNNEI. CDR3 DNA sequence: TGTGCCAGCATGGGCAGGGAAATACTCTATGGCTACACCTTC. Its protein product is CASMGREILYGYTF. Full variable domain (remainder filled in from reference TRBV2 and TRBJ1-2): EPEVTQTPSHQVTQMGQEVILRCVPISNHLYFYWYRQILGQKVEFLVSFYNNEISEKSEIFDDQFSVERPDGSNFTLKIRSTKLEDSAMYFCASMGREILYGYTFGSGTRLTVV.

This clone appeared many times. This sequence joins TRBV4-1 and TRBJ2-7; 7 bases map to TRBD1. This CDR3 region has 14 residues. CDR1 is MGHRA and CDR2 is YSYEKL in the germline V gene. V lost 4 bases, J lost 4 bases, and 7 bases stayed unmatched. The DNA of the CDR3 is TGCGCCAGCAGCCCAGTGGACAGGACTTACGAGCAGTACTTC. This codes for CASSPVDRTYEQYF.

V and J are TRBV9 and TRBJ2-6; 7 nucleotides line up with TRBD1. The J segment lost 4 bases and the V segment lost 4 bases, leaving 11 bases of the junction unmatched. This CDR3 spans 17 amino acids. Germline V gene lookup returns CDR1 SGDLS and CDR2 YYNGEE. CDR3 region: CASSSARQGQGANVLTF. CDR3 nucleotide sequence: TGTGCCAGCAGCTCTGCGAGACAGGGACAAGGGGCCAACGTCCTGACTTTC.

The rearrangement links TRBV5-6 to TRBJ1-5; perhaps TRBD1 as D (5 bases). The germline V gene encodes CDR1 SGHDT and CDR2 YYEEEE. Trimming pared 0 bases from V and 4 bases from J, leaving 14 bases between. The CDR3 is 16 amino acids. For the CDR3, the DNA is TGTGCCAGCAGCTTGGGCGGGGGAGTTAGGAATCAGCCCCAGCATTTT. Translation gives CASSLGGGVRNQPQHF.

The rearrangement uses TRBV7-2 and TRBJ2-3, with TRBD2 identical over 7 bases. The trim removed 5 bases at V and 8 bases at J, leaving 13 bases unmatched. Germline V gives CDR1 SGHTA, CDR2 FQGNSA. The CDR3 contains 15 residues. The CDR3 here is CASSPERHLAVTQYF. The DNA of the CDR3 is TGTGCCAGCAGCCCGGAGCGGCATCTAGCGGTTACGCAGTATTTT.

The CDR3 sequence: CASSAYGTGQADTQYF. CDR3 sequence (DNA): TGTGCCAGCAGCGCCTACGGGACAGGGCAGGCAGATACGCAGTATTTT. The V gene is TRBV9, the J gene TRBJ2-3; 9 bases are shared with TRBD1. The junction had 9 bases not matched to a gene; V was cut back by 3 bases and J by 4 bases. The CDR3 is 16 amino acids. The germline V gene encodes CDR1 SGDLS and CDR2 YYNGEE.

The chain is built from TRBV7-2 and TRBJ2-7; TRBD1 might be the D (6 bases). V lost 4 bases and J 3 bases, leaving 16 bases between the germline ends. This CDR3 contains 15 residues. Germline V gene lookup returns CDR1 SGHTA and CDR2 FQGNSA. The CDR3 spells CASSSPGDGLYEQYF. In DNA form, the CDR3 reads TGTGCCAGCAGCTCCCCAGGGGACGGCCTCTACGAGCAGTACTTC.